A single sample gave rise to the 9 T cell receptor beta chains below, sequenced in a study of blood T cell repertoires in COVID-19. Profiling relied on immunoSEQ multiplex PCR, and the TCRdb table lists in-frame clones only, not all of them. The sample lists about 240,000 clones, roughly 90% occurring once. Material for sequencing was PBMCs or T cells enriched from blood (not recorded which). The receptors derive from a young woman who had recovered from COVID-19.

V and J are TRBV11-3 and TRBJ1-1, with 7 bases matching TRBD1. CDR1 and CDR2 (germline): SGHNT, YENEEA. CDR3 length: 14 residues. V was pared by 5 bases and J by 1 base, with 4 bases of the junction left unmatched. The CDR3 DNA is TGTGCCAGCAGCGCACGGACAGGGAACACTGAAGCTTTCTTT. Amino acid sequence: CASSARTGNTEAFF.

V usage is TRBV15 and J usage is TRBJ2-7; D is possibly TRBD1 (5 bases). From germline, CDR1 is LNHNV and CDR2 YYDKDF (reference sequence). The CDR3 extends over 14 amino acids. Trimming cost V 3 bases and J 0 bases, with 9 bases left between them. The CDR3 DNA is TGTGCCACCAGCAGGGACACTGTCTCCTACGAGCAGTACTTC. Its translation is CATSRDTVSYEQYF.

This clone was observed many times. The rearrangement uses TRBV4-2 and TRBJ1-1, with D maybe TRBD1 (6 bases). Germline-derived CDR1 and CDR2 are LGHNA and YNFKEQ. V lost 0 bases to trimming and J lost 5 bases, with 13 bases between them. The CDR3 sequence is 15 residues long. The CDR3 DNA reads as TGTGCCAGCAGCCAAGATTCGCAGGGGCGGACTGAAGCTTTCTTT. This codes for CASSQDSQGRTEAFF.

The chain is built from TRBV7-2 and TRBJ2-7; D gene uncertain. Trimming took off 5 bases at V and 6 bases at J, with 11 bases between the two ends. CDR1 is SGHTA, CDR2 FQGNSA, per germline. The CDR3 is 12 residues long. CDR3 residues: CASSQNSGEQYF. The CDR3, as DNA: TGTGCCAGCAGCCAGAACTCGGGCGAGCAGTACTTC.

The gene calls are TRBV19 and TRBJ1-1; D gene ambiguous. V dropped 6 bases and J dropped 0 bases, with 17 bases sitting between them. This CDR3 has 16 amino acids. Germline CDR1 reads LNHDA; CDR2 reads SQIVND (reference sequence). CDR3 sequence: CASSRRSGIMNTEAFF. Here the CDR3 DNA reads TGTGCCAGTAGCCGGAGATCCGGGATTATGAACACTGAAGCTTTCTTT.

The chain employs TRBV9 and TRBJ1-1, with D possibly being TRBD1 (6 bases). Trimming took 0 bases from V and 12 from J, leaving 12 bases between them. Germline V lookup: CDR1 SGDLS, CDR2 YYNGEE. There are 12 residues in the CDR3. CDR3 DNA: TGTGCCAGCAGCGTAGGTGAGGGGGAGACTTTCTTT. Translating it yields CASSVGEGETFF.

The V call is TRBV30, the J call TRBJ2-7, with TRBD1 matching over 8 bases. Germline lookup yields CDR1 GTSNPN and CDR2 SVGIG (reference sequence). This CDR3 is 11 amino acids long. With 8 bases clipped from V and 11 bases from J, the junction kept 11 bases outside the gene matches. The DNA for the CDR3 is TGTGCCGGGGGACGGGACAGGAAAAAGTACTTC. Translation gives CAGGRDRKKYF.

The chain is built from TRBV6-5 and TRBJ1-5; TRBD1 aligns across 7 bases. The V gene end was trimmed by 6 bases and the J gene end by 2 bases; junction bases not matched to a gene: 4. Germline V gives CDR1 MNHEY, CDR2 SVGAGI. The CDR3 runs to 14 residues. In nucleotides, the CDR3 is TGTGCCAGCAGGCCCACAGGGGGCAATCAGCCCCAGCATTTT. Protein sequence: CASRPTGGNQPQHF.

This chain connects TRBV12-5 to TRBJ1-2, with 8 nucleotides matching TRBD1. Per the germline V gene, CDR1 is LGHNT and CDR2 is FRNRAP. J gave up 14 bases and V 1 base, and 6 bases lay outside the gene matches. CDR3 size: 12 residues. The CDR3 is CASGLDRTGQTF. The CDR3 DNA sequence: TGTGCTAGTGGTTTGGACCGGACAGGGCAAACCTTC.